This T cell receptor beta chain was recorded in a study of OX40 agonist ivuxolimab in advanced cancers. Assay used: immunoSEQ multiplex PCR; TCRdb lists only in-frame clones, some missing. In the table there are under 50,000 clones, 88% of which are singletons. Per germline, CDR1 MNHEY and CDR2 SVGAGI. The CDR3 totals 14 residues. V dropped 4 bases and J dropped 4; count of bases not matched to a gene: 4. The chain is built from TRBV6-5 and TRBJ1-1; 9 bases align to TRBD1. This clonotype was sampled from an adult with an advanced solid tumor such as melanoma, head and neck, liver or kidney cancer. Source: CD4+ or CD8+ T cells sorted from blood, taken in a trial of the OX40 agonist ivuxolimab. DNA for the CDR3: TGTGCCAGCAGTTTGCAGACAGGGGGCACTGAAGCTTTCTTT. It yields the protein CASSLQTGGTEAFF.